Shown below are 14 T cell receptor beta chains from a single sample sequenced in a study of T-cell reconstitution after alpha-beta-depleted transplantation in children. Using unique molecular identifiers, the investigators prepared the TCRbeta library. TCRdb reprocessed the PCR reads with MiXCR, giving one entry per CDR3 protein. The sample comprises a few hundred thousand distinct CDR3 sequences, under 15% of which are singletons, and around 6.1% rests with the top ten. Sequenced material: PBMCs from the stem cell graft donor, taken from the stem cell graft. These receptors all stem from a human donor who donated a stem cell graft to a child with combined immunodeficiency.

In regard to this clonotype: This clone may be a read error of a much larger clone one base away. The chain has TRBV12-3 or TRBV12-4 and TRBJ2-3; maybe TRBD2 (5 bases). The CDR3 extends over 12 amino acids. The DNA of the CDR3 is TGTGCCAGCAAGAGCGGCACAGATACGCACTATTTT. Amino acid sequence: CASKSGTDTHYF.

The gene calls are TRBV6-1 and TRBJ2-1; 9 bases are a match to TRBD1. Germline CDR1 reads MNHNS; CDR2 reads SASEGT. The V segment lost 6 bases and the J segment 7 bases; nucleotides outside the gene matches: 13. The CDR3 runs 16 residues. This CDR3 is CASRHTGQGIGNEQFF. In nucleotides, the CDR3 is TGTGCCAGCAGACACACCGGACAGGGGATTGGAAATGAGCAGTTCTTC.

This clonotype was seen only a few times. CDR3 protein: CSARGRDAHYEQYF. The CDR3 DNA reads TGCAGTGCTAGAGGCCGGGACGCCCACTACGAGCAGTACTTC. The chain employs TRBV20-1 and TRBJ2-7, with D perhaps TRBD1 or TRBD2 (5 bases each). Germline V CDR1 and CDR2: DFQATT, SNEGSKA (reference sequence). V gave up 1 base and J gave up 3 bases, with 13 bases separating them. The CDR3 runs 14 residues.

Many counts were recorded for this clonotype. The chain carries TRBV29-1 and TRBJ2-3; no definite D call. This CDR3 has 13 residues. Germline-derived CDR1 and CDR2 are SQVTM and ANQGSEA. Deletions cut 4 bases from V and 8 bases from J, with 16 bases between. The CDR3 is CSVVEGFGSTQYF. As DNA, the CDR3 is TGCAGCGTTGTGGAAGGGTTTGGAAGTACGCAGTATTTT.

At least ten counts were recorded for this clonotype. This chain connects TRBV7-6 to TRBJ2-1; 7 bases match TRBD2. Germline lookup yields CDR1 SGHVS and CDR2 FNYEAQ. The J segment lost 2 bases and the V segment lost 5 bases, leaving 9 bases of the junction unmatched. The CDR3 consists of 16 residues. CDR3 sequence reads: CASSPSLASAYNEQFF. The CDR3 nucleotides read TGTGCCAGCAGCCCATCACTAGCGAGCGCCTACAATGAGCAGTTCTTC.

This clonotype was observed a few times. The rearrangement uses TRBV20-1 and TRBJ1-2; D is undetermined. CDR1 and CDR2 (germline): DFQATT, SNEGSKA (reference sequence). This CDR3 region has 11 residues. V was cut by 6 bases and J by 1 base, with 6 bases left in between. CDR3 sequence: CSALINYGYTF. The CDR3 region has the DNA TGCAGTGCCCTTATTAACTATGGCTACACCTTC.

The gene calls are TRBV6-2 or TRBV6-3 and TRBJ2-7, with 8 bases that match TRBD2. This CDR3 contains 17 residues. V lost 2 bases, J lost 1 base, and 10 bases stayed unmatched. Germline V gene lookup returns CDR1 MNHEY and CDR2 SVGEGT. The DNA for the CDR3 is TGTGCCAGCAGTTACGGCCTTCCTAGCGGGCCTTCCTACGAGCAGTACTTC. It codes for CASSYGLPSGPSYEQYF.

This clonotype occurred many times. The chain carries TRBV30 and TRBJ2-7; possibly TRBD1 or TRBD2 for D (5 bases each). The germline V gene encodes CDR1 GTSNPN and CDR2 SVGIG (reference sequence). Trimming stripped 0 bases from V and 7 bases from J, with 13 bases between. The CDR3 runs to 13 residues. CDR3 in amino acids: CAWSVGPNLEQYF. The CDR3 coding sequence is TGTGCCTGGAGTGTGGGACCAAACTTGGAGCAGTACTTC.

This clonotype has a count of ten or more. This chain joins TRBV6-1 and TRBJ1-4; D unresolved. Between the trimmed V and J ends, which lost 2 bases and 6 bases, there was a span of 10 bases. Germline loops: CDR1 MNHNS, CDR2 SASEGT. The length of the CDR3 is 14 residues. The CDR3 sequence is CASSENGEYEKLFF. Here the CDR3 DNA reads TGTGCCAGCAGTGAAAACGGGGAGTATGAAAAACTGTTTTTT.

The chain has TRBV6-2 or TRBV6-3 and TRBJ1-6; a weak D match, TRBD1 (5 bases). The germline gives CDR1 MNHEY, CDR2 SVGEGT. V was shortened by 4 bases and J by 7 bases, with 17 bases between the two germline ends. The CDR3 is 16 residues long. The CDR3 reads CASSWAWGTGNSPLHF. CDR3 nucleotide sequence: TGTGCCAGCAGTTGGGCCTGGGGAACAGGCAATTCACCCCTCCACTTT.

At least ten counts were recorded for this clonotype. The CDR3 nucleotides are TGTGCCAGCAGTTACGGTGGGCCACCAGTTAATGAGCAGTTCTTC. Protein product: CASSYGGPPVNEQFF. The rearrangement joins TRBV6-5 to TRBJ2-1; no reliable D call. This CDR3 is built from 15 residues. Germline V gene sequence: CDR1 MNHEY, CDR2 SVGAGI. Trimming shortened V by 2 bases and J by 7 bases, and 15 bases separated the two germline ends.

The CDR3 region has the DNA TGTGCCAGCAGCAACAGCCCAGGGGGGTATAATTCACCCCTCCACTTT. Amino acid sequence: CASSNSPGGYNSPLHF. The rearrangement joins TRBV12-3 or TRBV12-4 to TRBJ1-6; 7 nucleotides match TRBD1. The V segment lost 6 bases and the J segment 4 bases; nucleotides outside the gene matches: 9. CDR3 length equals 16 residues.

The chain joins TRBV6-1 to TRBJ2-1, with 7 nucleotides matching TRBD2. Germline values: CDR1 MNHNS, CDR2 SASEGT. After removal of 4 bases from V and 3 bases from J, the junction contained 3 bases not matched to a gene. The CDR3 is 14 amino acids. CDR3 sequence reads: CASSAGGYYNEQFF. The CDR3 coding sequence is TGTGCCAGCAGTGCGGGGGGATACTACAATGAGCAGTTCTTC.

In its sample, this clonotype was seen a few times. V and J are TRBV5-1 and TRBJ1-1, with D uncertain. The germline V and J ends were trimmed by 0 bases and 10 bases, with 10 bases remaining between them. This CDR3 contains 12 residues. Germline V lookup: CDR1 SGHRS, CDR2 YFSETQ. CDR3 nucleotide sequence: TGCGCCAGCAGCTTGGGAGGTGACGGAGCTTTCTTT. Its protein is CASSLGGDGAFF. The variable domain in full, completed from reference TRBV5-1 and TRBJ1-1, reads KAGVTQTPRYLIKTRGQQVTLSCSPISGHRSVSWYQQTPGQGLQFLFEYFSETQRNKGNFPGRFSGRQFSNSRSEMNVSTLELGDSALYLCASSLGGDGAFFGQGTRLTVV.